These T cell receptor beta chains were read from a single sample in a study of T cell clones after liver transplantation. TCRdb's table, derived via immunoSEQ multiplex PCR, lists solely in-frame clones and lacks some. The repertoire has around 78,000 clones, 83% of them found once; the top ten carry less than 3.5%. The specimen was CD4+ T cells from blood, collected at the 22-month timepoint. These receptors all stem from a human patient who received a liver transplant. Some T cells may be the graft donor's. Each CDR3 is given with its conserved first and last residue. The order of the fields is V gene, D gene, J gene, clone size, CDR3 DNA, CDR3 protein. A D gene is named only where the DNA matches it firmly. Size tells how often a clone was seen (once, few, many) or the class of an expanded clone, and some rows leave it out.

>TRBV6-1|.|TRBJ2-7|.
TGTGCCAGCCGGGACACCCACTACGAGCAGTACTTC
CASRDTHYEQYF
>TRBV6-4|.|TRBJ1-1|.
TGTGCCAGCAGTGACGAGGGGGGCACTGAAGCTTTCTTT
CASSDEGGTEAFF
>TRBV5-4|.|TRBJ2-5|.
TGTGCCAGCAGCTTGAACTACAGCCCCCAAGAGACCCAGTACTTC
CASSLNYSPQETQYF
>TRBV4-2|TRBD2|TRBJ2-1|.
TGTGCCAGCAGCCTTACTAGCGGGGGAGACAATGAGCAGTTCTTC
CASSLTSGGDNEQFF
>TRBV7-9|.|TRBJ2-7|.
TGTGCCAGCGGACAGCTCTCCTACGAGCAGTACTTC
CASGQLSYEQYF
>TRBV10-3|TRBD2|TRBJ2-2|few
TGTGCCGCCAGGGGAACTAGCGGCAAGAACACCGGGGAGCTGTTTTTT
CAARGTSGKNTGELFF
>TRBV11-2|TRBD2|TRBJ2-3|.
TGTGCCAGCCTCGGGGGGTCTAGCATCACAGATACGCAGTATTTT
CASLGGSSITDTQYF
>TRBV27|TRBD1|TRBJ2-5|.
TGTGCCAGCCAAGGTCGGACAGGACAGAGGAAGACCCAGTACTTC
CASQGRTGQRKTQYF
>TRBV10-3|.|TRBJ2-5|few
TGTGCCATCAAGGACAGCACAAGGGAGACCCAGTACTTC
CAIKDSTRETQYF
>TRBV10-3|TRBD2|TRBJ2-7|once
TGTGCCATCAGGGGGAGCGGGACTACCTACGAGCAGTACTTC
CAIRGSGTTYEQYF
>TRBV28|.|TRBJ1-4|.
TGTGCCAGCAGTTTTAGGGCTAATGAAAAACTGTTTTTT
CASSFRANEKLFF
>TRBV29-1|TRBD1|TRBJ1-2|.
TGCAGCGTTGAGCAGGGGGCCGGCTACACCTTC
CSVEQGAGYTF
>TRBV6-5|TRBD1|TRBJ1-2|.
TGTGCCAGCAGTTACTGGACAGGGGACCCCTTTGGCTACACCTTC
CASSYWTGDPFGYTF
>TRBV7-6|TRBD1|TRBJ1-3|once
TGTGCCAGCAGCCCCGACAGGGTGGGCGGAAACACCATATATTTT
CASSPDRVGGNTIYF
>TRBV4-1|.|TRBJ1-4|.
TGCGCCAGCAGCCAAGCAACAGGGACAACTAATGAAAAACTGTTTTTT
CASSQATGTTNEKLFF
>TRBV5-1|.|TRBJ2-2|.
TGCGCCAGCAGCTTGGAAGGCGGGGAGCTGTTTTTT
CASSLEGGELFF
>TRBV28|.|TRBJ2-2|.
TGTGCCAGCAGATCCAACACCGGGGAGCTGTTTTTT
CASRSNTGELFF
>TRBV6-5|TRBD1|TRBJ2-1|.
TGTGCCAGCAGTTACGGGGACAGGGGGTTCTACAATGAGCAGTTCTTC
CASSYGDRGFYNEQFF
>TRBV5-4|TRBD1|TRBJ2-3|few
TGTGCCAGCAGCTTGAGCCAGGGACAGGGTTCAGATACGCAGTATTTT
CASSLSQGQGSDTQYF
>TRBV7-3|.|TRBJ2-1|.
TGTGCCAGCAGCTTATTCGGCAGAGGCTCCTACAATGAGCAGTTCTTC
CASSLFGRGSYNEQFF
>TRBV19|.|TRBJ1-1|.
TGTGCCAGTAGTATTCTCGGCTCCTTCGGAGGCAGGGCGGACACTGAAGCTTTCTTT
CASSILGSFGGRADTEAFF
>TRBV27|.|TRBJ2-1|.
TGTGCCAGCAGTTCCCGGTCGAGTCGGGATGAGCAGTTCTTC
CASSSRSSRDEQFF